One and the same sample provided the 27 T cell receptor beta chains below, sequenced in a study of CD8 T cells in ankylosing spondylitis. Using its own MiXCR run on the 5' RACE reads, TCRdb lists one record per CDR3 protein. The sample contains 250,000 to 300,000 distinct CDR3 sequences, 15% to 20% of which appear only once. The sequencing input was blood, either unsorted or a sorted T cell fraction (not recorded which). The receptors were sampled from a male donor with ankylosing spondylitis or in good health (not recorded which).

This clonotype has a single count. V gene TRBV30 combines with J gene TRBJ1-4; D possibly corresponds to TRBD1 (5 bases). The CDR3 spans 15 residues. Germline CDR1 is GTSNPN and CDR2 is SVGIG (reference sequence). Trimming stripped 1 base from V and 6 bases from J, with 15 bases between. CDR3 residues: CAWSAPGSFDEKLFF. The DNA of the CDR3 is TGTGCCTGGAGTGCACCAGGGTCTTTCGATGAAAAACTGTTTTTT.

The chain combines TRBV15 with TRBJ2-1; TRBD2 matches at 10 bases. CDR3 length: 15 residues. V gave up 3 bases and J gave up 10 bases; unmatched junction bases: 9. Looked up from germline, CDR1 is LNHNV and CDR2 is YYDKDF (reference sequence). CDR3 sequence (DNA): TGTGCCACCAGCAGTCCTAGCGGGAGTTTCAAAGAGCAGTTCTTC. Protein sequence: CATSSPSGSFKEQFF. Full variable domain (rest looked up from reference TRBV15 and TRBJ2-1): DAMVIQNPRYQVTQFGKPVTLSCSQTLNHNVMYWYQQKSSQAPKLLFHYYDKDFNNEADTPDNFQSRRPNTSFCFLDIRSPGLGDTAMYLCATSSPSGSFKEQFFGPGTRLTVL.

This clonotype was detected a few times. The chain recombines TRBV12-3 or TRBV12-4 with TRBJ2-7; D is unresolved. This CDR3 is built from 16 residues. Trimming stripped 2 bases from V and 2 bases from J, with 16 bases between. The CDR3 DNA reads TGTGCCAGCAGTTTAAAGACCGCACGTTCAACCTACGAGCAGTACGTC. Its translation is CASSLKTARSTYEQYV.

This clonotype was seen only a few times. CDR3: CASTQREGRVETQYF. The CDR3 DNA follows: TGTGCCAGCACCCAAAGGGAGGGGAGGGTAGAGACCCAGTACTTC. This chain links TRBV12-3 or TRBV12-4 with TRBJ2-5; 7 bases agree with TRBD2. The junction had 12 bases not matched to a gene; V was cut back by 7 bases and J by 4 bases. The CDR3 is 15 residues long.

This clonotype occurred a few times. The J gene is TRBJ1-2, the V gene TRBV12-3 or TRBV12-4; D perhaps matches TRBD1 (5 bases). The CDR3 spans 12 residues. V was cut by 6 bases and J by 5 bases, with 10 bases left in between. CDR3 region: CASSKTEYGYTF. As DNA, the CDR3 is TGTGCCAGCAGCAAGACAGAATATGGCTACACCTTC.

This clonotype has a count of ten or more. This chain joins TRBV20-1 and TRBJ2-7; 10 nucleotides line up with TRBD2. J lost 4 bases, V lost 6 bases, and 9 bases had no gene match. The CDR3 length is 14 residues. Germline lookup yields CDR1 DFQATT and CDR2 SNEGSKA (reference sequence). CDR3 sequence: CSANTGTSVYEQYV. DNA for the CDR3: TGCAGTGCGAACACCGGGACTAGCGTTTACGAGCAGTACGTC.

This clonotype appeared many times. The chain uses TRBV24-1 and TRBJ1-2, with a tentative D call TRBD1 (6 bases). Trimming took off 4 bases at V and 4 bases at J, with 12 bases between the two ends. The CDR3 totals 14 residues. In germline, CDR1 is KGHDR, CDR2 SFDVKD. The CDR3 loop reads CATSDPGQVYGYTF. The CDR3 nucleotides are TGTGCCACCAGTGACCCGGGACAAGTCTATGGCTACACCTTC.

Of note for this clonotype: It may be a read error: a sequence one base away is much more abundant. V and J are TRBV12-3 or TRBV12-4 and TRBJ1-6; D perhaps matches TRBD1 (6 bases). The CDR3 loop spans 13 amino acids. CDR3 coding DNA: TGTGTCAGCGGCGTCGGGACAACTTCACCCCTCCACTTT. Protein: CVSGVGTTSPLHF.

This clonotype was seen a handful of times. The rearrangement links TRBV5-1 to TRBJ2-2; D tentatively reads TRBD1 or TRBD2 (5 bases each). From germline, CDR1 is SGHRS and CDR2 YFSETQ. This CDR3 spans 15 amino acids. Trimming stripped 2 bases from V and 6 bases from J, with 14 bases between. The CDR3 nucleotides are TGCGCCAGCAGCTTCGGGACCGGCCGGGCCGGGGAGCTGTTTTTT. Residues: CASSFGTGRAGELFF.

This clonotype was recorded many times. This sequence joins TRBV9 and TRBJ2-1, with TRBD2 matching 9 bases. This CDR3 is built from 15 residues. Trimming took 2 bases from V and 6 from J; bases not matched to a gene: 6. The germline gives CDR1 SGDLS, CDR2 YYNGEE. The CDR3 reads CASSVGGRGGNEQFF. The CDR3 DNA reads TGTGCCAGCAGCGTCGGCGGGAGGGGAGGCAATGAGCAGTTCTTC.

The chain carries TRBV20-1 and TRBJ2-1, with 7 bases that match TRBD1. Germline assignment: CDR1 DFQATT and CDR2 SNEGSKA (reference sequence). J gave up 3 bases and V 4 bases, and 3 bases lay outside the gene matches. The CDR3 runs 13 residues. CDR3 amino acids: CSANRDSYNEQFF. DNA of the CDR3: TGCAGTGCTAACCGGGACAGCTACAATGAGCAGTTCTTC.

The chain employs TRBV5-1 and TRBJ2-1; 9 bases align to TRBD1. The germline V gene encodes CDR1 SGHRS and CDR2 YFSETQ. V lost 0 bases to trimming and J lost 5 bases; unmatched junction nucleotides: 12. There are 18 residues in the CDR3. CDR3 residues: CASSLASHVQGADNEQFF. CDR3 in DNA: TGCGCCAGCAGCTTGGCCAGTCACGTACAGGGGGCGGACAATGAGCAGTTCTTC.

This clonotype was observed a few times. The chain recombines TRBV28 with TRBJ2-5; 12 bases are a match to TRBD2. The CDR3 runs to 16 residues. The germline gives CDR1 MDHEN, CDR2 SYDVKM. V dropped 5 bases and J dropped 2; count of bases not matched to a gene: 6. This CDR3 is CASSPGTSGLQETQYF. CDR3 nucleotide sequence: TGTGCCAGCAGTCCCGGGACTAGCGGGTTACAAGAGACCCAGTACTTC.

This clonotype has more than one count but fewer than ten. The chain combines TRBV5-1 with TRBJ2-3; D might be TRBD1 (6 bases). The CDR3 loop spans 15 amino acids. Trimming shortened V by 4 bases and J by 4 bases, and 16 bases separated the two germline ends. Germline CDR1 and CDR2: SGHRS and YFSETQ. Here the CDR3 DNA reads TGCGCCAGCAGCATCACAGGGAACTCTGCAGATACGCAGTATTTT. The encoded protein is CASSITGNSADTQYF.

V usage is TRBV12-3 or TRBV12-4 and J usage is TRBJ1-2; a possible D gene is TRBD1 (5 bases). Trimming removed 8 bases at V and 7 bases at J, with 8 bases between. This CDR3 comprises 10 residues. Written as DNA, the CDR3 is TGTGCCAGCTTTGGGGGTGGCTACACCTTC. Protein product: CASFGGGYTF.

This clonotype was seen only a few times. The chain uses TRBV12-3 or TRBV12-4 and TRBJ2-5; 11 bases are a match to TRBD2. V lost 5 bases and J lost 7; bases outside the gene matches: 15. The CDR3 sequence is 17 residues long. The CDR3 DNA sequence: TGTGCCAGCAGTCCAATGACTAGCGGGGCCGGGAAAGGGACCCAGTACTTC. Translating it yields CASSPMTSGAGKGTQYF.

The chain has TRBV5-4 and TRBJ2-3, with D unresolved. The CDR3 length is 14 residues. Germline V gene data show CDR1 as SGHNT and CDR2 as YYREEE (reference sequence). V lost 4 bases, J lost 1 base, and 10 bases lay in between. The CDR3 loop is CASSPRSRTDTQYF. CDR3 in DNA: TGTGCCAGCAGCCCCAGGTCGCGCACAGATACGCAGTATTTT.

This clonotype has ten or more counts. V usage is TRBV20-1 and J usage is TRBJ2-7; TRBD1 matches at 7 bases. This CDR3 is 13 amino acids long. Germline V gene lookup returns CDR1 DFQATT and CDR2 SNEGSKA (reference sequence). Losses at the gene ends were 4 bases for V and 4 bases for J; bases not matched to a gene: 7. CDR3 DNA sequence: TGCAGTGCTATTAACCGGGACAGTTACGAGCAGTACGTC. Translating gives CSAINRDSYEQYV.

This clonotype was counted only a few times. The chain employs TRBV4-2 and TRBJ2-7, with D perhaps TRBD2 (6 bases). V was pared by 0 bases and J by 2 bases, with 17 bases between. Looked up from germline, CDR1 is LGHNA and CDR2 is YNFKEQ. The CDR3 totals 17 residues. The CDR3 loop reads CASSQDSGRGIPYEQYV. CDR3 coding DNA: TGTGCCAGCAGCCAAGATTCGGGACGGGGGATACCCTACGAGCAGTACGTC.

In DNA, the CDR3 is TGCGCCAGCAGCATCCGGGAACCCACAGATACGCAGTATTTT. Translated: CASSIREPTDTQYF. This chain uses TRBV5-1 with TRBJ2-3, with a possible D match to TRBD2 (5 bases). V shed 4 bases and J shed 2 bases, with 11 bases lying between them. CDR1 and CDR2 from the germline V gene are SGHRS and YFSETQ. The CDR3 runs 14 residues.

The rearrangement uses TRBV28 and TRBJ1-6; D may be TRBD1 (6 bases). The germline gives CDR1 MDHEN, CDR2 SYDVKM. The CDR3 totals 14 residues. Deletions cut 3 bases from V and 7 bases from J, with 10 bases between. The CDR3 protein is CASSFAGGNSPLHF. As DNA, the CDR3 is TGTGCCAGCAGTTTTGCCGGGGGCAATTCACCCCTCCACTTT. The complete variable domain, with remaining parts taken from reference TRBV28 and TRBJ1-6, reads DVKVTQSSRYLVKRTGEKVFLECVQDMDHENMFWYRQDPGLGLRLIYFSYDVKMKEKGDIPEGYSVSREKKERFSLILESASTNQTSMYLCASSFAGGNSPLHFGNGTRLTVT.

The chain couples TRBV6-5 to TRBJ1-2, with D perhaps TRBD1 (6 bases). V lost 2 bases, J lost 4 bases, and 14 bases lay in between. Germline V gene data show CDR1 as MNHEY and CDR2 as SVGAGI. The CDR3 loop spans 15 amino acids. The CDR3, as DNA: TGTGCCAGCAGTTACATCCGCGGGACAAGCTATGGCTACACCTTC. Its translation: CASSYIRGTSYGYTF.

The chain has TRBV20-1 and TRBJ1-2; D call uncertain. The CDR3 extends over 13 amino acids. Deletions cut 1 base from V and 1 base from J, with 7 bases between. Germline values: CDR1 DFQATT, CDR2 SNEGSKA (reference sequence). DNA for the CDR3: TGCAGTGCTAGAGCCGGGGTTAACTATGGCTACACCTTC. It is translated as CSARAGVNYGYTF.

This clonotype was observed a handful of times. CDR3 region: CASSVQGTTEAFF. DNA of the CDR3: TGTGCCAGCAGTGTACAGGGTACCACTGAAGCTTTCTTT. The chain is built from TRBV2 and TRBJ1-1; a possible D gene is TRBD1 (6 bases). Germline assignment: CDR1 SNHLY and CDR2 FYNNEI. V was cut by 4 bases and J by 4 bases, with 10 bases left in between. This CDR3 spans 13 amino acids.

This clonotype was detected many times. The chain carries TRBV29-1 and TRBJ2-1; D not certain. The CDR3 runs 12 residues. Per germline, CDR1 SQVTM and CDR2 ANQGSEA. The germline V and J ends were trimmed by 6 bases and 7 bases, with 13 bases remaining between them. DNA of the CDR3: TGCAGCGTAGCTAAGATGGATAATGAGCAGTTCTTC. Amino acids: CSVAKMDNEQFF.

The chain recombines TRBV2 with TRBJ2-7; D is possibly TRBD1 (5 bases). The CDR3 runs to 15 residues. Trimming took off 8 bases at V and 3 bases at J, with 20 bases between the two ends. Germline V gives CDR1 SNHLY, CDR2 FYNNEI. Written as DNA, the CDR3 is TGTGCCAGCGCCAGCTGGGGCCCGCTTGGCTACGAGCAGTACGTC. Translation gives CASASWGPLGYEQYV.

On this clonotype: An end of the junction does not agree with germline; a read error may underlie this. The CDR3 loop reads CVSSPTGTVQHF. The CDR3 bases are TGTGTCAGCAGTCCAACGGGTACGGTCCAGCATTTT. The genes are TRBV12-3 or TRBV12-4 and TRBJ1-5; no clear D gene. This CDR3 has 12 amino acids.